These 2 T cell receptor beta chains originate from one sample sequenced in a study of shared clonotypes between healthy human individuals. Some clones are missing from TCRdb's copy, which holds only in-frame ones; the method was immunoSEQ multiplex PCR. The data contain over 1.5 million clones, roughly 98% of them seen just once; the ten biggest clones take up about 0.45%. The sequencing sample was made of naive CD4+ T cells sorted from blood. Subset of the sample: CD45RA+ positively selected. The receptor set was obtained from a man younger than 45 in good health.

With regard to this clone: Additional DNA sequences in this sample encode the identical CDR3. This chain uses TRBV27 with TRBJ1-1; D perhaps matches TRBD1 (5 bases). The V end was cut by 2 bases, the J end by 1 base, with 11 bases between. The V gene's germline CDR1 is MNHEY and CDR2 SMNVEV (reference sequence). This CDR3 is built from 15 residues. CDR3 residues: CASSLLGTANTEAFF. The CDR3 bases are TGTGCCAGCAGTTTACTGGGGACGGCGAACACTGAAGCTTTCTTT.

The J gene is TRBJ2-1, the V gene TRBV5-1, with 9 positions matching TRBD1. Germline V gene sequence: CDR1 SGHRS, CDR2 YFSETQ. The V and J ends lost 1 base and 7 bases, in that order; junction bases with no gene match: 12. This CDR3 spans 17 amino acids. In DNA, the CDR3 is TGCGCCAGCAGCTTGACCCTAGGACAGGGGATGACGAATGAGCAGTTCTTC. Its protein is CASSLTLGQGMTNEQFF.